The 20 T cell receptor beta chains below were found in one sample sequenced in a study of cytotoxic CD8 clonotypes in ibrutinib-treated CLL. Here immunoSEQ multiplex PCR was the method, and the copy in TCRdb shows in-frame clones only, minus some. This sample has roughly 160,000 clones, with roughly 80% found just once. Sequenced here: PBMCs, sampled after 12 months of ibrutinib treatment. These receptors originate from a human donor with chronic lymphocytic leukemia.

This clone has a count of ten or more. The gene calls are TRBV7-9 and TRBJ2-7; 11 bases map to TRBD1. The length of the CDR3 is 14 residues. With V trimmed by 5 bases and J by 6 bases, 6 bases remained unmatched. The V gene's germline CDR1 is SEHNR and CDR2 FQNEAQ (reference sequence). CDR3 bases: TGTGCCAGCAGCCCCCGGACAGGGGGCGGCGAGCAGTACTTC. Protein: CASSPRTGGGEQYF.

The gene calls are TRBV6-5 and TRBJ2-1; 7 nucleotides line up with TRBD1. With 7 bases clipped from V and 1 base from J, the junction kept 4 bases outside the gene matches. CDR3 size: 14 residues. CDR1 MNHEY and CDR2 SVGAGI come from the germline V gene. CDR3 bases: TGTGCCAGCAATAGCAGGGGGTCCTACAATGAGCAGTTCTTC. It codes for CASNSRGSYNEQFF.

The rearrangement joins TRBV7-2 to TRBJ1-1, with 7 bases aligning to TRBD1. CDR1 is SGHTA and CDR2 is FQGNSA in the germline V gene. CDR3 length: 14 residues. V was clipped by 5 bases and J by 5 bases; unmatched bases: 8. CDR3 nucleotides: TGTGCCAGCAGCCCCCACAGACAGGGAACTGAAGCTTTCTTT. It encodes CASSPHRQGTEAFF. Full variable domain (outside the CDR3, taken from reference TRBV7-2 and TRBJ1-1): GAGVSQSPSNKVTEKGKDVELRCDPISGHTALYWYRQSLGQGLEFLIYFQGNSAPDKSGLPSDRFSAERTGGSVSTLTIQRTQQEDSAVYLCASSPHRQGTEAFFGQGTRLTVV.

This chain joins TRBV5-1 and TRBJ2-4, with TRBD2 identical over 9 bases. CDR1 is SGHRS, CDR2 YFSETQ, per germline. The junction had 14 bases not matched to a gene; V was cut back by 3 bases and J by 1 base. The CDR3 contains 19 residues. The chain's CDR3 is CASSSGYGAGGGAKNIQYF. CDR3 nucleotides: TGCGCCAGCAGCTCAGGATACGGAGCGGGGGGAGGGGCCAAAAACATTCAGTACTTC.

This clone was counted between two and nine times. This chain connects TRBV5-4 to TRBJ1-2, with D tentatively TRBD1 (5 bases). Per the germline V gene, CDR1 is SGHNT and CDR2 is YYREEE (reference sequence). The CDR3 is made up of 13 amino acids. V lost 4 bases and J lost 2, with 9 bases in between. The CDR3 reads CASSHKGNYGYTF. In nucleotides, the CDR3 is TGTGCCAGCAGCCATAAGGGGAACTATGGCTACACCTTC.

The chain carries TRBV19 and TRBJ2-1, with D perhaps matching TRBD2 (6 bases). V gave up 3 bases and J gave up 0 bases, with 9 bases separating them. CDR3 length equals 15 residues. Germline V CDR1 and CDR2: LNHDA, SQIVND (reference sequence). CDR3 nucleotides: TGTGCCAGTAGTATGGAGGGAAGCTCCTACAATGAGCAGTTCTTC. This translates into CASSMEGSSYNEQFF.

V usage is TRBV19 and J usage is TRBJ1-2; perhaps TRBD1 as D (6 bases). V was trimmed by 5 bases and J by 5 bases, leaving 15 bases between them. Germline CDR1 and CDR2: LNHDA and SQIVND (reference sequence). The CDR3 totals 14 residues. The CDR3 is CASSYRGGGYGYTF. CDR3 sequence (DNA): TGTGCCAGTAGTTATCGCGGGGGCGGATATGGCTACACCTTC. The full variable domain, rest sourced from reference TRBV19 and TRBJ1-2, is DGGITQSPKYLFRKEGQNVTLSCEQNLNHDAMYWYRQDPGQGLRLIYYSQIVNDFQKGDIAEGYSVSREKKESFPLTVTSAQKNPTAFYLCASSYRGGGYGYTFGSGTRLTVV.

J is TRBJ1-4 and V is TRBV2, with no clear D. V was cut by 3 bases and J by 8 bases, with 13 bases left in between. In germline, CDR1 is SNHLY, CDR2 FYNNEI. This CDR3 contains 14 residues. The CDR3 spells CASSEAGTREKLFF. The CDR3 coding sequence is TGTGCCAGCAGTGAGGCGGGTACGAGGGAAAAACTGTTTTTT.

This clone was picked up many times. This chain's CDR3 is CASSRDPENTEAFF. The CDR3 DNA is TGCGCCAGCAGCCGGGACCCCGAGAACACTGAAGCTTTCTTT. This chain joins TRBV5-1 and TRBJ1-1; a possible D gene is TRBD1 (5 bases). The germline V gene encodes CDR1 SGHRS and CDR2 YFSETQ. V lost 4 bases and J lost 1, with 11 bases in between. The CDR3 spans 14 residues.

The chain is built from TRBV2 and TRBJ2-1, with D possibly matching TRBD2 (5 bases). Per germline, CDR1 SNHLY and CDR2 FYNNEI. The ends were cut back, 6 bases at V and 3 bases at J, with 21 bases in the middle. The CDR3 is made up of 17 amino acids. The chain's CDR3 is CASRAGVFSTDYNEQFF. CDR3 in DNA: TGTGCCAGCAGGGCGGGTGTGTTTTCTACTGACTACAATGAGCAGTTCTTC.

J is TRBJ2-7 and V is TRBV5-1; 7 bases map to TRBD1. The germline V gene has CDR1 SGHRS and CDR2 YFSETQ. J gave up 6 bases and V 0 bases, and 3 bases lay outside the gene matches. The CDR3 runs to 13 residues. The DNA of the CDR3 is TGCGCCAGCAGCTTGGGACAGGGTACCGAGCAGTACTTC. Its protein is CASSLGQGTEQYF. Looking up the rest from reference TRBV5-1 and TRBJ2-7 gives the full variable domain: KAGVTQTPRYLIKTRGQQVTLSCSPISGHRSVSWYQQTPGQGLQFLFEYFSETQRNKGNFPGRFSGRQFSNSRSEMNVSTLELGDSALYLCASSLGQGTEQYFGPGTRLTVT.

The rearrangement uses TRBV27 and TRBJ2-7, with D tentatively TRBD1 (8 bases). From germline, CDR1 is MNHEY and CDR2 SMNVEV (reference sequence). Between the trimmed V and J ends, which lost 3 bases and 4 bases, there was a span of 13 bases. This CDR3 region has 14 residues. CDR3 coding DNA: TGTGCCAGCAGTTTCTTACAGGGGGGGTACGAGCAGTACTTC. It codes for CASSFLQGGYEQYF.

The genes are TRBV27 and TRBJ1-5, with D perhaps matching TRBD1 (5 bases). CDR1 and CDR2 (germline): MNHEY, SMNVEV (reference sequence). Trimming took off 2 bases at V and 9 bases at J, with 11 bases between the two ends. This CDR3 has 13 amino acids. In DNA, the CDR3 is TGTGCCAGCAGTTTAGGTAGGGGAAGGCCCCAGCATTTT. Protein sequence: CASSLGRGRPQHF.

A single count supports this clone. This rearrangement joins TRBV6-4 to TRBJ2-3; weak D call: TRBD1 (6 bases). CDR3 length: 13 amino acids. In germline, CDR1 is MRHNA, CDR2 SNTAGT. In DNA, the CDR3 is TGTACTCGGACAGAGGGTTCCTCAGATACGCAGTATTTT. Protein: CTRTEGSSDTQYF.

The chain links TRBV28 to TRBJ1-2; D might be TRBD1 (5 bases). Looked up from germline, CDR1 is MDHEN and CDR2 is SYDVKM. This CDR3 spans 13 amino acids. V lost 7 bases to trimming and J lost 3 bases, with 12 bases between them. CDR3 nucleotide sequence: TGTGCCAGCACCCCTGGGGACCACTATGGCTACACCTTC. It codes for CASTPGDHYGYTF.

The rearrangement uses TRBV4-3 and TRBJ2-7; perhaps TRBD1 as D (6 bases). The CDR3 length is 13 residues. Trimming pared 2 bases from V and 6 bases from J, leaving 11 bases between. Germline loops: CDR1 LGHNA, CDR2 YSLEER. CDR3 in amino acids: CASSQRTATEQYF. CDR3 bases: TGCGCCAGCAGCCAACGGACAGCTACCGAGCAGTACTTC.

V is TRBV5-1 and J is TRBJ1-1; 7 bases fit TRBD1. The V segment lost 1 base and the J segment 6 bases; nucleotides outside the gene matches: 9. Germline values: CDR1 SGHRS, CDR2 YFSETQ. This CDR3 comprises 15 residues. The CDR3: CASSLRQGEGAEAFF. The CDR3 region has the DNA TGCGCCAGCAGCTTGAGGCAGGGGGAAGGGGCTGAAGCTTTCTTT. Full variable domain (missing parts from reference TRBV5-1 and TRBJ1-1): KAGVTQTPRYLIKTRGQQVTLSCSPISGHRSVSWYQQTPGQGLQFLFEYFSETQRNKGNFPGRFSGRQFSNSRSEMNVSTLELGDSALYLCASSLRQGEGAEAFFGQGTRLTVV.

The chain combines TRBV7-2 with TRBJ2-3; no firm D call. Germline V lookup: CDR1 SGHTA, CDR2 FQGNSA. V shed 4 bases and J shed 2 bases, with 22 bases lying between them. The CDR3 runs 18 residues. CDR3 residues: CASSSWPFRWWDTDTQYF. The DNA for the CDR3 is TGTGCCAGCAGCTCGTGGCCATTCAGGTGGTGGGACACAGATACGCAGTATTTT.

Only a few counts were recorded for this clone. The chain employs TRBV30 and TRBJ1-3; perhaps TRBD1 as D (5 bases). Trimming cost V 5 bases and J 11 bases, with 22 bases left between them. This CDR3 spans 14 amino acids. CDR1 and CDR2 from the germline V gene are GTSNPN and SVGIG (reference sequence). CDR3 region: CAWRNRTKQKAIYF. CDR3 DNA sequence: TGTGCCTGGCGTAATCGGACAAAACAGAAGGCCATATATTTT.

This clone was observed a handful of times. CDR3 in DNA: TGTGCCAGCAGCTTTTGGCTTCTTCAGGGTGCGAATGGCTACGAGCAGTACTTC. Its protein is CASSFWLLQGANGYEQYF. This sequence joins TRBV7-2 and TRBJ2-7, with D possibly being TRBD1 (5 bases). The V and J ends lost 3 bases and 3 bases respectively, with 24 bases between them. The CDR3 extends over 18 amino acids. CDR1 and CDR2 from the germline V gene are SGHTA and FQGNSA.